These 27 T cell receptor beta chains share one sample of origin, sequenced in a study of OX40 agonist ivuxolimab in advanced cancers. Measured with immunoSEQ multiplex PCR; TCRdb has only the in-frame clones, and not every one. The sample lists approximately 90,000 clones; 75% to 95% were seen once. Source: CD4+ or CD8+ T cells sorted from blood, taken in a trial of the OX40 agonist ivuxolimab. Receptors originate from an adult with an advanced solid tumor such as melanoma, head and neck, liver or kidney cancer.

V usage is TRBV5-1 and J usage is TRBJ2-7; 7 bases match TRBD2. The CDR3 runs 14 residues. Unmatched junction bases numbered 10, after V lost 7 bases and J lost 3 bases. Germline CDR1 reads SGHRS; CDR2 reads YFSETQ. The CDR3 coding sequence is TGCGCCAGCGGGTCGGGACTAACTCTCTACGAGCAGTACTTC. It is translated as CASGSGLTLYEQYF.

This clone is a singleton in its sample. The chain joins TRBV15 to TRBJ1-1; D gene unclear. V was pared by 3 bases and J by 3 bases, with 14 bases between. CDR1 is LNHNV and CDR2 is YYDKDF in the germline V gene (reference sequence). This CDR3 comprises 15 residues. CDR3 nucleotides: TGTGCCACCAGCAGCCGACCCTTTGGGGACACTGAAGCTTTCTTT. It codes for CATSSRPFGDTEAFF.

This sequence joins TRBV30 and TRBJ1-1; D is unclear. Trimming cost V 4 bases and J 11 bases, with 11 bases left between them. The germline CDR1 and CDR2 sequences are GTSNPN and SVGIG (reference sequence). The CDR3 length is 10 residues. CDR3 sequence (DNA): TGTGCCTGGATCCCCATTCGGGCTTTCTTT. Translated, it gives CAWIPIRAFF.

J is TRBJ1-2 and V is TRBV4-1; the D is unclear. This CDR3 is built from 16 residues. Germline CDR1 MGHRA, CDR2 YSYEKL. With 4 bases removed from V and 4 bases from J, the gap between germline ends came to 19 bases. The CDR3 DNA reads TGCGCCAGCAGCCTTTCTTGGGCCGCCCGAGGCTATGGCTACACCTTC. This sequence encodes CASSLSWAARGYGYTF.

This clone was detected ten times or more. This chain connects TRBV5-4 to TRBJ2-3; no clear D. V was pared by 0 bases and J by 0 bases, with 8 bases between. Looked up from germline, CDR1 is SGHNT and CDR2 is YYREEE (reference sequence). The CDR3 runs 15 residues. The CDR3 reads CASSLESTSTDTQYF. CDR3 bases: TGTGCCAGCAGCTTGGAGTCCACTAGCACAGATACGCAGTATTTT.

The chain employs TRBV5-1 and TRBJ2-3, with 8 positions matching TRBD1. Germline CDR1 SGHRS, CDR2 YFSETQ. The V segment lost 1 base and the J segment 2 bases; nucleotides outside the gene matches: 6. The CDR3 spans 16 residues. The CDR3 nucleotides are TGCGCCAGCAGCTTGCCCGGGACAGGATACACAGATACGCAGTATTTT. Its translation: CASSLPGTGYTDTQYF.

This chain uses TRBV20-1 with TRBJ1-1; D is undetermined. V was trimmed by 6 bases and J by 4 bases, leaving 9 bases between them. CDR3 length: 11 residues. Germline V gives CDR1 DFQATT, CDR2 SNEGSKA (reference sequence). For the CDR3, the DNA is TGCAGTGCGAGCCGGCTCACTGAAGCTTTCTTT. It yields the protein CSASRLTEAFF.

The gene calls are TRBV7-9 and TRBJ2-7; TRBD2 matches at 8 bases. Germline lookup yields CDR1 SEHNR and CDR2 FQNEAQ (reference sequence). This CDR3 comprises 16 residues. The ends lost 1 base at V and 0 bases at J; junction bases unmatched: 5. CDR3 sequence (DNA): TGTGCCAGCAGCTTAGGAGCGGGAGTAAGCTCCTACGAGCAGTACTTC. Translation: CASSLGAGVSSYEQYF.

J is TRBJ2-1 and V is TRBV7-6; 10 nucleotides match TRBD1. The CDR3 totals 18 residues. Germline CDR1 and CDR2: SGHVS and FNYEAQ. Trimming removed 3 bases from V and 3 bases from J; junction bases left unmatched: 11. The CDR3 sequence: CASSFFAPGTGVYNEQFF. As DNA, the CDR3 is TGTGCCAGCAGCTTCTTTGCCCCCGGGACAGGGGTCTACAATGAGCAGTTCTTC.

This clone has only a few counts. At the DNA level, this CDR3 is encoded by other sequences in the same sample as well. The chain has TRBV2 and TRBJ1-2; no clear D gene. This CDR3 has 13 amino acids. V was trimmed by 3 bases and J by 0 bases, leaving 5 bases between them. Germline CDR1 is SNHLY and CDR2 is FYNNEI. The CDR3 nucleotides are TGTGCCAGCAGTGACGGGGCTAACTATGGCTACACCTTC. It is translated as CASSDGANYGYTF.

V gene TRBV12-1 combines with J gene TRBJ2-1; the D segment call TRBD2 is taken from the table without a DNA check. TRBV12-1 is described as a pseudogene. The CDR3 loop spans 16 amino acids. The CDR3 DNA sequence: TGTGCCAGCAGCTTTTCCATGAGACTACAGAAAAATGAGCAGTTCTTC. As protein: CASSFSMRLQKNEQFF.

The V and J genes are TRBV9 and TRBJ1-2; tentatively, D is TRBD1 (6 bases). Trimming took off 0 bases at V and 0 bases at J, with 9 bases between the two ends. The CDR3 runs 15 residues. Germline CDR1 is SGDLS and CDR2 is YYNGEE. The CDR3 protein is CASSVDPGANYGYTF. The CDR3 DNA reads TGTGCCAGCAGCGTAGATCCAGGGGCTAACTATGGCTACACCTTC.

The table lists this clone with a count of one. The rearrangement joins TRBV5-1 to TRBJ2-4; maybe TRBD2 (5 bases). Trimming removed 4 bases from V and 3 bases from J, with 23 bases in between. Germline-derived CDR1 and CDR2 are SGHRS and YFSETQ. This CDR3 has 18 amino acids. The CDR3 reads CASSRGYSREMDKNIQYF. DNA for the CDR3: TGCGCCAGCAGCCGTGGCTATAGCCGGGAAATGGACAAAAACATTCAGTACTTC.

J is TRBJ2-1 and V is TRBV5-1, with 7 nucleotides matching TRBD2. The CDR3 has 12 amino acids. The germline gives CDR1 SGHRS, CDR2 YFSETQ. Trimming at V came to 10 bases and at J to 6 bases, leaving 7 bases not matched to a gene. The CDR3 DNA sequence: TGCGCCCGGCTGCGGGAGATCAATGAGCAGTTCTTC. As protein: CARLREINEQFF.

This clone was picked up one time. The rearrangement joins TRBV7-8 to TRBJ2-3; 13 bases fit TRBD2. With 4 bases clipped from V and 4 bases from J, the junction kept 5 bases outside the gene matches. The germline V gene encodes CDR1 SGHVS and CDR2 FQNEAQ. This CDR3 contains 16 residues. In nucleotides, the CDR3 is TGTGCCAGCAGCTCTAGGACTAGCGGGAGTTCAGATACGCAGTATTTT. Protein product: CASSSRTSGSSDTQYF.

The chain is built from TRBV30 and TRBJ1-6; D remains ambiguous. The CDR3 runs to 14 residues. V was pared by 5 bases and J by 5 bases, with 13 bases between. Germline CDR1 GTSNPN, CDR2 SVGIG (reference sequence). CDR3 coding DNA: TGTGCCTGGTCTGACATAGATCATAATTCACCCCTCCACTTT. The encoded protein is CAWSDIDHNSPLHF.

V is TRBV19 and J is TRBJ2-1, with 12 bases aligning to TRBD2. Losses at the gene ends were 6 bases for V and 9 bases for J; bases not matched to a gene: 6. The CDR3 covers 14 residues. CDR1 is LNHDA, CDR2 SQIVND, per germline (reference sequence). The CDR3 DNA follows: TGTGCCAGTAGCCTTCTAGCGGGAGGGTTTGAGCAGTTCTTC. Translation gives CASSLLAGGFEQFF.

This chain uses TRBV4-3 with TRBJ1-4; D is undetermined. The CDR3 consists of 16 residues. The germline gives CDR1 LGHNA, CDR2 YSLEER. V lost 4 bases to trimming and J lost 6 bases, with 18 bases between them. This CDR3 reads CASSLKGSLSDEKLFF. In nucleotides, the CDR3 is TGCGCCAGCAGCCTTAAAGGGAGTTTGAGCGATGAAAAACTGTTTTTT.

The V and J genes are TRBV28 and TRBJ2-5; 11 bases line up with TRBD1. The CDR3 has 15 amino acids. V lost 4 bases and J lost 7; bases outside the gene matches: 8. CDR1 and CDR2 (germline): MDHEN, SYDVKM. Here the CDR3 reads CASSSGQGASGTQYF. CDR3 coding DNA: TGTGCCAGCAGTTCAGGACAGGGGGCTTCGGGGACCCAGTACTTC.

V gene TRBV29-1 combines with J gene TRBJ2-4, with 16 bases fitting TRBD2. Trimming took 6 bases from V and 10 from J; bases not matched to a gene: 6. This CDR3 spans 14 amino acids. CDR1 and CDR2 (germline): SQVTM, ANQGSEA. CDR3 amino acids: CSVPGLAGGPIQYF. CDR3 bases: TGCAGCGTGCCGGGACTAGCGGGAGGGCCGATTCAGTACTTC.

The gene calls are TRBV30 and TRBJ1-4, with D unresolved. The CDR3 extends over 12 amino acids. Germline V gene data show CDR1 as GTSNPN and CDR2 as SVGIG (reference sequence). Trimming pared 0 bases from V and 1 base from J, leaving 0 bases between. The CDR3 sequence: CAWSVTNEKLFF. The CDR3 DNA reads as TGTGCCTGGAGTGTAACTAATGAAAAACTGTTTTTT.

V and J are TRBV6-5 and TRBJ2-1; D possibly matches TRBD1 or TRBD2 (5 bases each). From germline, CDR1 is MNHEY and CDR2 SVGAGI. Trimming removed 6 bases at V and 7 bases at J, with 19 bases between. The CDR3 is 15 residues long. The CDR3: CASRRKPGAPNEQFF. In DNA form, the CDR3 reads TGTGCCAGCAGGAGAAAACCCGGGGCCCCGAATGAGCAGTTCTTC.

The table lists this clone with a few counts. J is TRBJ1-2 and V is TRBV4-1; TRBD1 matches at 7 bases. The CDR3 loop spans 14 amino acids. The germline gives CDR1 MGHRA, CDR2 YSYEKL. The ends lost 4 bases at V and 6 bases at J; junction bases unmatched: 8. The CDR3 DNA is TGCGCCAGCAGCCGCACGGGACAGCAAGATGGCTACACCTTC. This translates into CASSRTGQQDGYTF.

The V and J genes are TRBV5-8 and TRBJ2-4; 7 positions agree with TRBD2. CDR1 is SGHTS and CDR2 is YDEGEE in the germline V gene. The junction had 12 bases not matched to a gene; V was cut back by 0 bases and J by 6 bases. The CDR3 covers 17 residues. The CDR3 here is CASSLGETSPSGNIQYF. Written as DNA, the CDR3 is TGTGCCAGCAGCTTGGGGGAGACTAGCCCTTCCGGAAACATTCAGTACTTC.

This rearrangement joins TRBV18 to TRBJ2-7, with 12 bases fitting TRBD1. J was trimmed by 1 base and V by 5 bases; bases with no gene match: 9. The CDR3 totals 17 residues. Germline CDR1 KGHSH, CDR2 LQKENI. CDR3 DNA: TGTGCCAGCTCAGGCGGGACAGGGGGCGTTCGATCCTACGAGCAGTACTTC. Translating it yields CASSGGTGGVRSYEQYF.

The V call is TRBV19, the J call TRBJ1-5; 7 bases fit TRBD1. The V segment lost 4 bases and the J segment 1 base; nucleotides outside the gene matches: 4. The CDR3 has 15 amino acids. Germline CDR1 and CDR2: LNHDA and SQIVND (reference sequence). CDR3 region: CASSTTGRSNQPQHF. The CDR3 DNA reads as TGTGCCAGTAGTACGACAGGGAGGAGCAATCAGCCCCAGCATTTT.

This clone was counted once. The chain couples TRBV28 to TRBJ2-7; D perhaps matches TRBD1 (5 bases). CDR1 MDHEN and CDR2 SYDVKM come from the germline V gene. CDR3 length: 13 amino acids. Trimming removed 10 bases from V and 2 bases from J, with 15 bases in between. The CDR3 bases are TGTGCCACCCTATGGGGCGGCACCTACGAGCAGTACTTC. It codes for CATLWGGTYEQYF.